A selection of T cell receptor beta chains follows, all from one sample in a study of T cells after yellow fever vaccination. TCRdb reprocessed the 5' RACE reads with MiXCR, giving one entry per CDR3 protein. The table shows approximately 550,000 distinct CDR3 sequences, with over 15% occurring only once. The material sequenced was PBMCs, taken 15 days after the yellow fever booster vaccination. The receptors stem from a man aged 25-45 years who received the YFV17D yellow fever vaccine. CDR3s include the opening cysteine and the closing phenylalanine or tryptophan. Each record gives: D gene, clone size, J gene, V gene, CDR3 protein, CDR3 DNA. A D gene is named only where the DNA matches it firmly. Clone size is shown for a subset of rows, as once, few, many or a class of expanded clone.

D: .; size: few; J: TRBJ2-1; V: TRBV5-5; CDR3: CASSTDEPTYNEQFF; DNA: TGTGCCAGCAGCACCGATGAACCGACGTACAATGAGCAGTTCTTC
D: .; size: few; J: TRBJ2-7; V: TRBV5-1; CDR3: CASSLIGGDVSYEQYF; DNA: TGCGCCAGCAGCTTGATTGGAGGGGACGTCTCCTACGAGCAGTACTTC
D: TRBD2; size: .; J: TRBJ2-1; V: TRBV4-3; CDR3: CASSQELAGGLSYNEQFF; DNA: TGCGCCAGCAGCCAAGAACTAGCGGGAGGGCTCTCCTACAATGAGCAGTTCTTC
D: .; size: few; J: TRBJ2-1; V: TRBV4-3; CDR3: CASSQEGGPYNEQFF; DNA: TGCGCCAGCAGCCAAGAGGGAGGCCCTTACAATGAGCAGTTCTTC
D: .; size: .; J: TRBJ2-7; V: TRBV20-1; CDR3: CSANKYRETEQYF; DNA: TGCAGTGCTAATAAATACCGGGAAACCGAGCAGTACTTC
D: .; size: .; J: TRBJ2-3; V: TRBV29-1; CDR3: CSVEAGPDTQYF; DNA: TGCAGCGTTGAAGCAGGCCCCGATACGCAGTATTTT
D: TRBD1; size: few; J: TRBJ2-3; V: TRBV7-2; CDR3: CASSPGTGGADTQYF; DNA: TGTGCCAGCAGCCCCGGGACAGGGGGCGCAGATACGCAGTATTTT
D: TRBD1; size: .; J: TRBJ1-2; V: TRBV3-1; CDR3: CASSQGDRTSGYTF; DNA: TGTGCCAGCAGCCAAGGGGACAGGACCTCGGGCTACACCTTC
D: TRBD1; size: .; J: TRBJ1-2; V: TRBV4-2; CDR3: CASSQEEDRVGGYTF; DNA: TGTGCCAGCAGCCAAGAAGAGGACAGGGTAGGTGGCTACACCTTC
D: TRBD2; size: .; J: TRBJ2-7; V: TRBV7-2; CDR3: CASSLGLAGVMQYF; DNA: TGTGCCAGCAGCTTAGGACTAGCGGGAGTAATGCAGTACTTC
D: .; size: many; J: TRBJ2-3; V: TRBV10-1; CDR3: CASSESLADTQYF; DNA: TGCGCCAGCAGTGAGTCGTTAGCAGATACGCAGTATTTT
D: .; size: .; J: TRBJ2-3; V: TRBV7-2; CDR3: CASSTMGDTQYF; DNA: TGTGCCAGCAGCACGATGGGGGATACGCAGTATTTT
D: .; size: .; J: TRBJ2-3; V: TRBV12-3/TRBV12-4; CDR3: CASSLRRGPDTQYF; DNA: TGTGCCAGCAGTTTGAGAAGAGGCCCAGATACGCAGTATTTT
D: .; size: few; J: TRBJ2-1; V: TRBV25-1; CDR3: CASSEYIGGNEQFF; DNA: TGTGCCAGCAGTGAATATATAGGCGGTAATGAGCAGTTCTTC
D: TRBD2; size: few; J: TRBJ2-1; V: TRBV12-3/TRBV12-4; CDR3: CASSSGTSGTSSYNEQFF; DNA: TGTGCCAGCAGCTCCGGGACTAGCGGGACTAGCTCCTACAATGAGCAGTTCTTC
D: .; size: .; J: TRBJ2-1; V: TRBV29-1; CDR3: CSVGLLDKHNEQFF; DNA: TGCAGCGTTGGTCTCCTCGACAAACACAATGAGCAGTTCTTC
D: .; size: .; J: TRBJ2-2; V: TRBV7-2; CDR3: CASSLTSGVGTGELFF; DNA: TGTGCCAGCAGCTTAACATCGGGGGTAGGAACCGGGGAGCTGTTTTTT
D: TRBD2; size: few; J: TRBJ2-5; V: TRBV6-1; CDR3: CASSKLPEAGTKETQYF; DNA: TGTGCCAGCAGTAAACTACCCGAAGCGGGAACGAAAGAGACCCAGTACTTC
D: .; size: .; J: TRBJ2-7; V: TRBV12-3/TRBV12-4; CDR3: CASSLGQVSSYEQYF; DNA: TGTGCCAGCAGTTTAGGACAGGTGAGCTCCTACGAGCAGTACTTC
D: .; size: few; J: TRBJ2-5; V: TRBV2; CDR3: CASIGLKETQYF; DNA: TGTGCCAGCATAGGACTAAAAGAGACCCAGTACTTC
D: .; size: few; J: TRBJ2-7; V: TRBV24-1; CDR3: CATSEGNEYEQYF; DNA: TGTGCCACCAGTGAAGGTAACGAATACGAGCAGTACTTC
D: TRBD2; size: .; J: TRBJ2-7; V: TRBV20-1; CDR3: CSALGAGGYEQYF; DNA: TGCAGTGCCCTAGGAGCGGGAGGCTACGAGCAGTACTTC
D: TRBD2; size: few; J: TRBJ2-3; V: TRBV29-1; CDR3: CSVAGAGGADTQYF; DNA: TGCAGCGTTGCCGGAGCGGGGGGGGCAGATACGCAGTATTTT
D: .; size: .; J: TRBJ2-1; V: TRBV4-1; CDR3: CASSQTSLYNEQFF; DNA: TGCGCCAGCAGCCAAACTAGCCTCTACAATGAGCAGTTCTTC
D: .; size: .; J: TRBJ2-5; V: TRBV19; CDR3: CASTVGTGRKETQYF; DNA: TGTGCCAGTACCGTAGGGACGGGGCGTAAGGAGACCCAGTACTTC
D: .; size: .; J: TRBJ1-1; V: TRBV12-3/TRBV12-4; CDR3: CASSLQYTEAFF; DNA: TGTGCCAGCAGTTTACAGTACACTGAAGCTTTCTTT
D: .; size: .; J: TRBJ2-7; V: TRBV20-1; CDR3: CSAKQGYEQYF; DNA: TGCAGTGCTAAACAGGGTTACGAGCAGTACTTC
D: TRBD1; size: few; J: TRBJ2-2; V: TRBV7-9; CDR3: CASPPRGRSGELFF; DNA: TGTGCCAGTCCCCCGAGGGGGCGCTCCGGGGAGCTGTTTTTT
D: .; size: .; J: TRBJ2-7; V: TRBV7-2; CDR3: CASSLASGGGTYEQYF; DNA: TGTGCCAGCAGCTTAGCGTCAGGAGGAGGGACCTACGAGCAGTACTTC
D: .; size: few; J: TRBJ2-4; V: TRBV20-1; CDR3: CSATIQGSLAKNIQYF; DNA: TGCAGTGCGACAATACAGGGAAGTCTAGCCAAAAACATTCAGTACTTC
D: .; size: .; J: TRBJ2-3; V: TRBV20-1; CDR3: CSAGETVRDTQYF; DNA: TGCAGTGCTGGGGAGACGGTGCGTGATACGCAGTATTTT
D: TRBD1; size: .; J: TRBJ2-7; V: TRBV20-1; CDR3: CSATGQGRAYEQYF; DNA: TGCAGTGCTACTGGACAGGGCCGGGCCTACGAGCAGTACTTC
D: TRBD2; size: .; J: TRBJ2-1; V: TRBV20-1; CDR3: CSARGTSGRAYNEQFF; DNA: TGCAGTGCTAGAGGGACTAGCGGGAGGGCCTACAATGAGCAGTTCTTC
D: .; size: .; J: TRBJ2-7; V: TRBV30; CDR3: CAWSATMEGEQYF; DNA: TGTGCCTGGAGTGCCACGATGGAGGGAGAGCAGTACTTC
D: TRBD1; size: .; J: TRBJ2-3; V: TRBV10-3; CDR3: CAISPGQGWGDTQYF; DNA: TGTGCCATCAGTCCCGGACAGGGGTGGGGAGATACGCAGTATTTT
D: TRBD2; size: .; J: TRBJ2-2; V: TRBV5-1; CDR3: CASSLSGRASTGELFF; DNA: TGCGCCAGCAGCTTGAGCGGGAGGGCCTCCACCGGGGAGCTGTTTTTT
D: .; size: few; J: TRBJ2-5; V: TRBV5-1; CDR3: CASSFSGTEQETQYF; DNA: TGCGCCAGCAGCTTCTCAGGGACGGAACAAGAGACCCAGTACTTC
D: TRBD1; size: few; J: TRBJ2-7; V: TRBV7-6; CDR3: CASSLAGTGEHEQYF; DNA: TGTGCCAGCAGCTTAGCGGGGACAGGGGAACACGAGCAGTACTTC
D: .; size: .; J: TRBJ2-3; V: TRBV4-3; CDR3: CASSPRFTDTQYF; DNA: TGCGCCAGCAGCCCGAGATTCACAGATACGCAGTATTTT
D: .; size: many; J: TRBJ1-1; V: TRBV25-1; CDR3: CASRGPQSNSVVTEAFF; DNA: TGTGCCAGCAGGGGGCCACAGTCAAACTCCGTTGTAACTGAAGCTTTCTTT
D: TRBD1; size: few; J: TRBJ2-1; V: TRBV12-3/TRBV12-4; CDR3: CASSLARQGAGEQFF; DNA: TGTGCCAGCAGTTTAGCTAGGCAGGGGGCAGGGGAGCAGTTCTTC
D: TRBD2; size: few; J: TRBJ2-5; V: TRBV6-2/TRBV6-3; CDR3: CASTLGTSGRVQETQYF; DNA: TGTGCCAGCACCCTCGGGACTAGCGGGAGGGTCCAAGAGACCCAGTACTTC
D: .; size: .; J: TRBJ2-7; V: TRBV2; CDR3: CASRTGTLSYEQYF; DNA: TGTGCCAGCAGGACCGGGACACTTTCCTACGAGCAGTACTTC
D: .; size: .; J: TRBJ2-4; V: TRBV29-1; CDR3: CSVILVPKNIQYF; DNA: TGCAGCGTGATCCTGGTGCCCAAAAACATTCAGTACTTC
D: .; size: .; J: TRBJ2-7; V: TRBV4-3; CDR3: CASSQDFAATYEQYF; DNA: TGCGCCAGCAGCCAAGATTTTGCAGCAACCTACGAGCAGTACTTC
D: .; size: .; J: TRBJ2-1; V: TRBV20-1; CDR3: CSAPTMSSYNEQFF; DNA: TGCAGTGCTCCTACTATGAGCTCCTACAATGAGCAGTTCTTC
D: .; size: .; J: TRBJ2-3; V: TRBV29-1; CDR3: CSERAAGTDTQYF; DNA: TGCAGCGAGAGGGCCGCCGGCACAGATACGCAGTATTTT
D: TRBD2; size: .; J: TRBJ2-5; V: TRBV6-1; CDR3: CASSVAGASETQYF; DNA: TGTGCCAGCAGCGTAGCGGGAGCAAGCGAGACCCAGTACTTC
D: TRBD1; size: few; J: TRBJ2-7; V: TRBV4-2; CDR3: CASSQKGAATYEQYF; DNA: TGTGCCAGCAGCCAAAAGGGGGCCGCGACCTACGAGCAGTACTTC
D: TRBD1; size: .; J: TRBJ2-7; V: TRBV28; CDR3: CASSAGQAPGEQYF; DNA: TGTGCCAGCAGTGCGGGACAGGCTCCCGGCGAGCAGTACTTC
D: .; size: once; J: TRBJ2-3; V: TRBV21-1; CDR3: CASSKFLAGVSDTQYF; DNA: TGTGCCAGCAGCAAATTCCTAGCGGGAGTGTCAGATACGCAGTATTTT
D: .; size: .; J: TRBJ2-7; V: TRBV7-9; CDR3: CASSSPAAYEQYF; DNA: TGTGCCAGCAGCTCACCAGCAGCCTACGAGCAGTACTTC
D: .; size: few; J: TRBJ2-7; V: TRBV10-3; CDR3: CAISDRSYEQYF; DNA: TGTGCCATCAGTGACAGATCCTACGAGCAGTACTTC
D: TRBD2; size: few; J: TRBJ2-7; V: TRBV11-2; CDR3: CASTRVLAGIREGEQYF; DNA: TGTGCCAGCACCCGGGTACTAGCGGGAATAAGGGAGGGCGAGCAGTACTTC
D: .; size: .; J: TRBJ2-7; V: TRBV14; CDR3: CASSQNRYYEQYF; DNA: TGTGCCAGCAGCCAAAACAGATACTACGAGCAGTACTTC
D: TRBD2; size: .; J: TRBJ2-1; V: TRBV5-1; CDR3: CASSLAHTLAARANEQFF; DNA: TGCGCCAGCAGCTTGGCACATACACTAGCGGCGAGGGCGAATGAGCAGTTCTTC
D: .; size: few; J: TRBJ2-7; V: TRBV14; CDR3: CASSQEWKQYF; DNA: TGTGCCAGCAGCCAAGAGTGGAAGCAGTACTTC
D: TRBD2; size: once; J: TRBJ2-3; V: TRBV7-2; CDR3: CASSTPSGGTDTQYF; DNA: TGTGCCAGCAGCACACCTAGCGGGGGCACAGATACGCAGTATTTT
D: .; size: .; J: TRBJ2-4; V: TRBV4-1; CDR3: CASSQDPLAKNIQYF; DNA: TGCGCCAGCAGCCAAGACCCTCTAGCCAAAAACATTCAGTACTTC
D: TRBD1; size: .; J: TRBJ2-7; V: TRBV4-2; CDR3: CASSQDWGNRGFDEQYF; DNA: TGTGCCAGCAGCCAAGATTGGGGGAACAGGGGTTTCGACGAGCAGTACTTC